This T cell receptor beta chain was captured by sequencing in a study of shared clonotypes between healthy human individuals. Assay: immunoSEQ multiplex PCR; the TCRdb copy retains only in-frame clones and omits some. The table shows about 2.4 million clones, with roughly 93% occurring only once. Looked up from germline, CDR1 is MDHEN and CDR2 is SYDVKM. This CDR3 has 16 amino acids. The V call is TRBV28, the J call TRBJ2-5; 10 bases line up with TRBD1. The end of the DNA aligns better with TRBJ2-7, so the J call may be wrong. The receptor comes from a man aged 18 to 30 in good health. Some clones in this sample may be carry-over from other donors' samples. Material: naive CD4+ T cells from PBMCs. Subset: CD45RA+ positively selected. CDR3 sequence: CASSSPSGTGAYEQYF. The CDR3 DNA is TGTGCCAGCAGTTCCCCATCCGGGACAGGGGCCTACGAGCAGTACTTC.